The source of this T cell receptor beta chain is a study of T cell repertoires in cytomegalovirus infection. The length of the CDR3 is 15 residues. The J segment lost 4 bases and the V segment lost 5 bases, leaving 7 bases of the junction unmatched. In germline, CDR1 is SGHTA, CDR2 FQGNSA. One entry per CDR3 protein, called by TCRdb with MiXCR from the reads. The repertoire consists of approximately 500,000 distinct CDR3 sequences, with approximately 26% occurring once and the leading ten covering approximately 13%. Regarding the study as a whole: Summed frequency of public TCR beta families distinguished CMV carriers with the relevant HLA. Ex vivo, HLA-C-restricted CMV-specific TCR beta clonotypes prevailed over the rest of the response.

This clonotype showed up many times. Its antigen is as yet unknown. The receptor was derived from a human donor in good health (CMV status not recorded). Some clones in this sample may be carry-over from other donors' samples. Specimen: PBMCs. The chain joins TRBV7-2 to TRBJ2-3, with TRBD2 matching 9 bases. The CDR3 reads CASSAQGGRADTQYF. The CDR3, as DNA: TGTGCCAGCAGCGCCCAAGGCGGGAGGGCAGATACGCAGTATTTT.